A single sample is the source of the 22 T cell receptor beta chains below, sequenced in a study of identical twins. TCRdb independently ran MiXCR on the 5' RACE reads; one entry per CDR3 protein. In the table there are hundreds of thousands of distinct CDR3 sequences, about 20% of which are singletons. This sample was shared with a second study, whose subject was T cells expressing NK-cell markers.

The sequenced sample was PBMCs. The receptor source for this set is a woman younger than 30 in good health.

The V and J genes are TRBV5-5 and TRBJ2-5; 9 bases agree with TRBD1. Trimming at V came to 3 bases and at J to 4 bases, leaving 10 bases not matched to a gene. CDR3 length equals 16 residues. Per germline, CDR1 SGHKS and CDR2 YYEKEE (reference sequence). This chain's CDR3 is CASSSNPTGGGETQYF. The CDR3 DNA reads TGTGCCAGCAGCTCCAACCCGACAGGGGGAGGAGAGACCCAGTACTTC.

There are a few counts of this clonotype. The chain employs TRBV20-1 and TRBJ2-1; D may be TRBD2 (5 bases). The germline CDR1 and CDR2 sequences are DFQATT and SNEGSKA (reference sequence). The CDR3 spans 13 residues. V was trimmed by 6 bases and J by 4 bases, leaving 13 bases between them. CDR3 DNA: TGCAGTGCGGAAACTAGGGCGTACAATGAGCAGTTCTTC. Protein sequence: CSAETRAYNEQFF.

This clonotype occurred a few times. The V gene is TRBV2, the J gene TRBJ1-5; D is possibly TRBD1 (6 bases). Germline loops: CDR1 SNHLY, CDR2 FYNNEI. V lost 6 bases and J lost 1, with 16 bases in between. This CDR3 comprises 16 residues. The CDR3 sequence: CASRHPGDGSNQPQHF. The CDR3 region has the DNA TGTGCCAGCAGGCACCCAGGGGATGGGAGCAATCAGCCCCAGCATTTT.

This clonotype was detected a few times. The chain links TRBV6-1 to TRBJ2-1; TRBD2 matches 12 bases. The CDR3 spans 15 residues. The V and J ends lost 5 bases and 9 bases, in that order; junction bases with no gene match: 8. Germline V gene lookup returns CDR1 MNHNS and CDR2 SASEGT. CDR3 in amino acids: CASSTKLAGGGEQFF. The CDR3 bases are TGTGCCAGCAGTACCAAACTAGCGGGAGGTGGTGAGCAGTTCTTC.

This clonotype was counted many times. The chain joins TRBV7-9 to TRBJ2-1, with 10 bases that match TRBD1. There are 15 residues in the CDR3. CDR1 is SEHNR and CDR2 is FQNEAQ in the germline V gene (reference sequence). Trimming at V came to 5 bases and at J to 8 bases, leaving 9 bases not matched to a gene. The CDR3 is CASSDRDRGWDEQFF. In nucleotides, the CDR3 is TGTGCCAGCAGCGACCGGGACAGGGGTTGGGATGAGCAGTTCTTC.

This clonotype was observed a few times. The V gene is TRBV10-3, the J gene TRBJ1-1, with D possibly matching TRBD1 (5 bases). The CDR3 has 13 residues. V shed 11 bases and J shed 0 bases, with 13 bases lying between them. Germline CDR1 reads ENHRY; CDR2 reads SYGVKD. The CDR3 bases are TGTGCCTCAACGGGGGATATGAACACTGAAGCTTTCTTT. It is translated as CASTGDMNTEAFF.

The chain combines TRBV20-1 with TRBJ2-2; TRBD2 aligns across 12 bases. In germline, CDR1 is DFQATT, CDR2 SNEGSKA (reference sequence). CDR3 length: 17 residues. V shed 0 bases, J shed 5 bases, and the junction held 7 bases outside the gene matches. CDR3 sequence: CSARDPASGRGTGELFF. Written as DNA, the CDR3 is TGCAGTGCTAGAGATCCTGCTAGCGGGAGGGGGACCGGGGAGCTGTTTTTT.

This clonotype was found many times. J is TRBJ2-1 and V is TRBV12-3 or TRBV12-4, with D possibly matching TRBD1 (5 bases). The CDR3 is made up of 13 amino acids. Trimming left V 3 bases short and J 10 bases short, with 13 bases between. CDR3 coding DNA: TGTGCCAGCAGTTTTACCAGGGTTGGCGAGCAGTTCTTC. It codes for CASSFTRVGEQFF.

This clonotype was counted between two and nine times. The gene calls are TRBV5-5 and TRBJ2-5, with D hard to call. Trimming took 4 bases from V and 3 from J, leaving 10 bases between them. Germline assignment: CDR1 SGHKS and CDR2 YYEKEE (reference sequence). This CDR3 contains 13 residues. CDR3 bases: TGTGCCAGCAGCGGCCCGGAGAAAGAGACCCAGTACTTC. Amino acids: CASSGPEKETQYF.

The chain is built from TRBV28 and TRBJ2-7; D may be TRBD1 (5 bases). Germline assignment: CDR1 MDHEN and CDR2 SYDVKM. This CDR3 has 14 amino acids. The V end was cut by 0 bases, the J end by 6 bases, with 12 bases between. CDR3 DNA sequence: TGTGCCAGCAGTTTATGGGACATCAGCTTCGAGCAGTACTTC. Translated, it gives CASSLWDISFEQYF.

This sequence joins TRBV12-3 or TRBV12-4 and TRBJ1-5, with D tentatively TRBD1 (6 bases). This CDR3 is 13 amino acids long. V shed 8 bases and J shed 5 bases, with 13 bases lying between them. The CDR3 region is CASWPGGHQPQHF. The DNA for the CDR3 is TGTGCCAGCTGGCCCGGGGGGCATCAGCCCCAGCATTTT.

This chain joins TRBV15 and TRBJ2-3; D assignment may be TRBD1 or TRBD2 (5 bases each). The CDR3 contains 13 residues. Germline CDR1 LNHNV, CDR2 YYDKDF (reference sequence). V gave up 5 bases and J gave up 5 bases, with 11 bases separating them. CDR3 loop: CATSPGRKDTQYF. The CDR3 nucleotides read TGTGCCACCAGCCCGGGACGCAAAGATACGCAGTATTTT.

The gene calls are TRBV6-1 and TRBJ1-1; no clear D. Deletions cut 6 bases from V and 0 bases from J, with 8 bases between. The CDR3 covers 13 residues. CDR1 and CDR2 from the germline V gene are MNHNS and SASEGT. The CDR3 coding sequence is TGTGCCAGCAGGCCTACAATGAACACTGAAGCTTTCTTT. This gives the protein CASRPTMNTEAFF.

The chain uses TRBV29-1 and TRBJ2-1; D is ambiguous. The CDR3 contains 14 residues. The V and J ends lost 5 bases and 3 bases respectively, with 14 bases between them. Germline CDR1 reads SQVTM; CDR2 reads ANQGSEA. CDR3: CSVQSGINYNEQFF. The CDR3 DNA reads TGCAGCGTTCAATCAGGCATAAACTACAATGAGCAGTTCTTC.

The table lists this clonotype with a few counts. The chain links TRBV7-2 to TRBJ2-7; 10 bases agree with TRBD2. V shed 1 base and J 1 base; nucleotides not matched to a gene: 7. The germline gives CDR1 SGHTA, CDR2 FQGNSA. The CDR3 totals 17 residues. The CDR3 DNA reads TGTGCCAGCAGCTTAGTAGGGGGAGCGGGAGGGTCCTACGAGCAGTACTTC. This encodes CASSLVGGAGGSYEQYF. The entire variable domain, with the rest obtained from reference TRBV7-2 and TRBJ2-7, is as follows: GAGVSQSPSNKVTEKGKDVELRCDPISGHTALYWYRQSLGQGLEFLIYFQGNSAPDKSGLPSDRFSAERTGGSVSTLTIQRTQQEDSAVYLCASSLVGGAGGSYEQYFGPGTRLTVT.

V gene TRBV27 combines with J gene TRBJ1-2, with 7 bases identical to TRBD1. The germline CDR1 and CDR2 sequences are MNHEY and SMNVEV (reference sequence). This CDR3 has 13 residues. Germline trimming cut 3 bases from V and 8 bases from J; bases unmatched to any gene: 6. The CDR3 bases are TGTGCCAGCAGTTTTCACGCAGGGGGGGGCTACACCTTC. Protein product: CASSFHAGGGYTF.

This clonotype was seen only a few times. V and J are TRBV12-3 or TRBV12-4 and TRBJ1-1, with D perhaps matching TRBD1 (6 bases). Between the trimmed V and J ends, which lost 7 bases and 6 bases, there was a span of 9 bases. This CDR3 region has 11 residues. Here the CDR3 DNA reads TGTGCCAGCACCGCAGGGGCTGAAGCTTTCTTT. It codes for CASTAGAEAFF.

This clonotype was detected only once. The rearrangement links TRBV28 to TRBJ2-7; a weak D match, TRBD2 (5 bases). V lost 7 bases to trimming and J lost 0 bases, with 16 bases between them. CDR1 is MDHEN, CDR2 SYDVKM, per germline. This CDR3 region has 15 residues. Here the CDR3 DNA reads TGTGCCAGCAATTCTAGGGAGAGAGGCTCCTACGAGCAGTACTTC. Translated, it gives CASNSRERGSYEQYF.

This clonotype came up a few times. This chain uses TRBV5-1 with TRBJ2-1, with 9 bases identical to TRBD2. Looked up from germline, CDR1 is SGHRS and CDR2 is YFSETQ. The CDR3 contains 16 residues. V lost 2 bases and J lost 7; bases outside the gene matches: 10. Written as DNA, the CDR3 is TGCGCCAGCAGCTTTTCTAGCGGGGAAGGTTTTAATGAGCAGTTCTTC. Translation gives CASSFSSGEGFNEQFF.

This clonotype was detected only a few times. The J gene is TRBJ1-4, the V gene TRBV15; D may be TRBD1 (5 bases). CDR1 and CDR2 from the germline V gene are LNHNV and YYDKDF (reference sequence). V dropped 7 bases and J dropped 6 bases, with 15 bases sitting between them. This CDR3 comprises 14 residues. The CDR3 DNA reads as TGTGCCACCACCAGCGGGACCAGGGATGAAAAACTGTTTTTT. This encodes CATTSGTRDEKLFF.

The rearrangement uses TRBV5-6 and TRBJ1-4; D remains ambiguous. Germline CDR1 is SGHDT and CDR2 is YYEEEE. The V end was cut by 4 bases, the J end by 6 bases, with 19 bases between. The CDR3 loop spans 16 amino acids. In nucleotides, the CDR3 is TGTGCCAGCAGCCCCGGGGTCGGGCGGCCATATGAAAAACTGTTTTTT. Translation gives CASSPGVGRPYEKLFF.

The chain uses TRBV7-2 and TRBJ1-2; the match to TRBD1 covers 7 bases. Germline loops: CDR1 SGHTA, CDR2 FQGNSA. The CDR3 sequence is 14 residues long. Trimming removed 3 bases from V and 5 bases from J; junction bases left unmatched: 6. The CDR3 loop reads CASSFLGQVYGYTF. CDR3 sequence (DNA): TGTGCCAGCAGCTTCCTAGGACAGGTTTATGGCTACACCTTC. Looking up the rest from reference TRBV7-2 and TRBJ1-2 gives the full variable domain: GAGVSQSPSNKVTEKGKDVELRCDPISGHTALYWYRQSLGQGLEFLIYFQGNSAPDKSGLPSDRFSAERTGGSVSTLTIQRTQQEDSAVYLCASSFLGQVYGYTFGSGTRLTVV.